One sample yielded the 17 T cell receptor beta chains listed below, sequenced in a study of cytomegalovirus exposure and HLA in healthy donors. With 60 Vbeta and 13 Jbeta primers, the PCR was carried out. The data were produced by immunoSEQ multiplex PCR, yet TCRdb's version contains in-frame clones alone and is incomplete. The sample has about 150,000 clones, 75% to 90% seen once. What was sequenced was PBMCs. The receptors originated from a woman between 18 and 30 years old in good health and CMV-seronegative.

As for this clone: Germline is not matched at one junction end, which may reflect a read error. The chain carries TRBV7-9 and TRBJ1-1; TRBD1 agrees at 8 bases. Per the germline V gene, CDR1 is SEHNR and CDR2 is FQNEAQ (reference sequence). The CDR3 extends over 16 amino acids. This chain's CDR3 is CSSSLETGVGNTEAFF. The CDR3 DNA reads as TGTTCCAGCAGCTTAGAGACAGGGGTCGGGAACACTGAAGCTTTCTTT. The full variable domain, its missing parts supplied by reference TRBV7-9 and TRBJ1-1, is DTGVSQNPRHKITKRGQNVTFRCDPISEHNRLYWYRQTLGQGPEFLTYFQNEAQLEKSRLLSDRFSAERPKGSFSTLEIQRTEQGDSAMYLCSSSLETGVGNTEAFFGQGTRLTVV.

The genes are TRBV7-2 and TRBJ1-2, with TRBD1 identical over 8 bases. In germline, CDR1 is SGHTA, CDR2 FQGNSA. The CDR3 covers 15 residues. V lost 1 base, J lost 4 bases, and 5 bases stayed unmatched. The CDR3 here is CASSLGTDRVYGYTF. In DNA, the CDR3 is TGTGCCAGCAGCTTAGGGACGGACAGGGTCTATGGCTACACCTTC.

The V gene is TRBV30, the J gene TRBJ2-2; no definite D call. This CDR3 has 15 residues. Germline values: CDR1 GTSNPN, CDR2 SVGIG (reference sequence). Between the trimmed V and J ends, which lost 0 bases and 5 bases, there was a span of 13 bases. CDR3 DNA sequence: TGTGCCTGGAGTGTAACGCGAGTTGCGACCGGGGAGCTGTTTTTT. It codes for CAWSVTRVATGELFF.

This chain links TRBV5-8 with TRBJ1-5; 9 nucleotides match TRBD1. Germline loops: CDR1 SGHTS, CDR2 YDEGEE. With 4 bases clipped from V and 0 bases from J, the junction kept 5 bases outside the gene matches. This CDR3 contains 16 residues. This chain's CDR3 is CASSPTGGSSNQPQHF. The CDR3 bases are TGTGCCAGCAGCCCTACAGGGGGCTCTAGCAATCAGCCCCAGCATTTT.

V is TRBV2 and J is TRBJ2-7; the D gene is possibly TRBD1 (5 bases). CDR1 is SNHLY, CDR2 FYNNEI, per germline. The CDR3 consists of 15 residues. Trimming shortened V by 2 bases and J by 5 bases, and 16 bases separated the two germline ends. The CDR3 region has the DNA TGTGCCAGCAGTGAACTAGGGCTAGGGGTCCACGAGCAGTACTTC. It encodes CASSELGLGVHEQYF.

Regarding this clone: A read error may account for a junction end that differs from germline. This chain connects TRBV7-9 to TRBJ2-1, with D possibly TRBD2 on 6 matching bases. The V gene's germline CDR1 is SEHNR and CDR2 FQNEAQ (reference sequence). This CDR3 has 15 amino acids. CDR3 residues: CSSSPGWGEYNEQFF. The CDR3 DNA follows: TGTTCCAGCAGCCCAGGGTGGGGGGAATACAATGAGCAGTTCTTC.

This rearrangement joins TRBV4-1 to TRBJ1-6; no clear D gene. Germline values: CDR1 MGHRA, CDR2 YSYEKL. Between the trimmed V and J ends, which lost 4 bases and 0 bases, there was a span of 16 bases. The CDR3 is 18 amino acids. CDR3 residues: CASSPREPKSSYNSPLHF. CDR3 DNA: TGCGCCAGCAGCCCGCGGGAACCCAAGAGCTCCTATAATTCACCCCTCCACTTT.

J is TRBJ1-5 and V is TRBV5-5; 11 bases fit TRBD1. This CDR3 contains 14 residues. Germline CDR1 is SGHKS and CDR2 is YYEKEE (reference sequence). After removal of 4 bases from V and 7 bases from J, the junction contained 4 bases not matched to a gene. CDR3 in DNA: TGTGCCAGCAGCAGGGGACAGGGGGGACAGCCCCAGCATTTT. The encoded protein is CASSRGQGGQPQHF.

The rearrangement joins TRBV29-1 to TRBJ1-1, with D possibly TRBD1 on 6 matching bases. The CDR3 has 13 amino acids. CDR1 is SQVTM, CDR2 ANQGSEA, per germline. V was shortened by 4 bases and J by 2 bases, with 11 bases between the two germline ends. CDR3 in DNA: TGCAGCGTTGGGCAGGGACAAAACACTGAAGCTTTCTTT. Its protein is CSVGQGQNTEAFF.

The genes are TRBV2 and TRBJ2-7; possible D gene TRBD2, 5 bases. The ends were cut back, 7 bases at V and 2 bases at J, with 18 bases in the middle. This CDR3 region has 15 residues. Germline-derived CDR1 and CDR2 are SNHLY and FYNNEI. This chain's CDR3 is CASKDLRSGAYEQYF. CDR3 DNA sequence: TGTGCCAGCAAAGATTTAAGAAGCGGAGCCTACGAGCAGTACTTC.

The chain combines TRBV6-5 with TRBJ1-2; TRBD1 matches 7 bases. This CDR3 is 13 amino acids long. CDR1 MNHEY and CDR2 SVGAGI come from the germline V gene. Trimming took 8 bases from V and 5 from J; bases not matched to a gene: 8. The CDR3 here is CASAGGQIYGYTF. As DNA, the CDR3 is TGTGCCAGCGCTGGGGGACAGATATATGGCTACACCTTC.

This chain links TRBV4-1 with TRBJ1-4; 10 bases agree with TRBD1. Germline V gene data show CDR1 as MGHRA and CDR2 as YSYEKL. After removal of 2 bases from V and 3 bases from J, the junction contained 6 bases not matched to a gene. There are 17 residues in the CDR3. The CDR3 sequence: CASSQPGQGWSNEKLFF. CDR3 bases: TGCGCCAGCAGCCAACCGGGACAGGGGTGGTCTAATGAAAAACTGTTTTTT.

The chain is built from TRBV5-6 and TRBJ1-2; D perhaps matches TRBD1 (6 bases). Trimming shortened V by 5 bases and J by 7 bases, and 30 bases separated the two germline ends. Germline V lookup: CDR1 SGHDT, CDR2 YYEEEE. The CDR3 consists of 18 residues. In nucleotides, the CDR3 is TGTGCCAGCAGGCAAAACATCGGGGGGACCCCTCTAGGGGGTGGCTACACCTTC. Encoded protein: CASRQNIGGTPLGGGYTF.

This clone has only a few counts. The chain uses TRBV5-5 and TRBJ1-1; TRBD1 is a possible D gene (6 bases). Trimming removed 4 bases at V and 5 bases at J, with 15 bases between. The germline V gene has CDR1 SGHKS and CDR2 YYEKEE (reference sequence). CDR3 length: 14 amino acids. CDR3 sequence reads: CASSPAGAVTEAFF. The CDR3 region has the DNA TGTGCCAGCAGCCCAGCGGGGGCGGTTACTGAAGCTTTCTTT.

The chain has TRBV4-1 and TRBJ2-1, with D possibly matching TRBD1 (5 bases). This CDR3 is 16 amino acids long. V was pared by 0 bases and J by 6 bases, with 15 bases between. In germline, CDR1 is MGHRA, CDR2 YSYEKL. This chain's CDR3 is CASSQDPVDTFNEQFF. In DNA, the CDR3 is TGCGCCAGCAGCCAAGATCCGGTGGACACATTCAATGAGCAGTTCTTC.

The chain couples TRBV2 to TRBJ1-2, with no clear D. The ends were cut back, 7 bases at V and 2 bases at J, with 8 bases in the middle. The CDR3 is made up of 12 amino acids. CDR1 SNHLY and CDR2 FYNNEI come from the germline V gene. This CDR3 reads CASKQNNYGYTF. DNA for the CDR3: TGTGCCAGCAAACAGAACAACTATGGCTACACCTTC.

In nucleotides, the CDR3 is TGTGCCAGCAGTGTTAGCGGGGGGCCCTACGAGCAGTACTTC. Encoded protein: CASSVSGGPYEQYF. This sequence joins TRBV2 and TRBJ2-7; 10 bases line up with TRBD2. Germline CDR1 and CDR2: SNHLY and FYNNEI. J lost 2 bases, V lost 4 bases, and 2 bases had no gene match. There are 14 residues in the CDR3. Combining the CDR3 with reference TRBV2 and TRBJ2-7 gives the whole variable domain EPEVTQTPSHQVTQMGQEVILRCVPISNHLYFYWYRQILGQKVEFLVSFYNNEISEKSEIFDDQFSVERPDGSNFTLKIRSTKLEDSAMYFCASSVSGGPYEQYFGPGTRLTVT.